Described below is a single T cell receptor (beta chain) sequence and its context. The target antigen is unknown. This CDR3 has 16 amino acids. CDR1 is ENHRY and CDR2 is SYGVKD in the germline V gene. V was clipped by 4 bases and J by 1 base; unmatched bases: 5. The study pooled second doses at about 4 or about 12 weeks. This sample was taken from a study of T cell responses to AZD1222 COVID-19 vaccine. Study results and caveats: Baseline serology detected seropositivity in only 6 or 7 AZD1222 recipients. Donors were chiefly white British, with a greater number of females, and clonal diversity was perhaps underestimated.

TCRdb's copy holds only in-frame clones and misses some; the assay was immunoSEQ multiplex PCR. The table records about 110,000 clones, roughly nine tenths of them present only once. The source was peripheral blood, collected 28 days after the second AZD1222 dose. This clonotype was obtained from an adult who received the AZD1222 COVID-19 vaccine. The chain uses TRBV10-3 and TRBJ2-4, with TRBD2 matching 9 bases. The chain's CDR3 is CAISAIAGVAKNIQYF. CDR3 nucleotides: TGTGCCATCAGTGCTATAGCGGGGGTGGCCAAAAACATTCAGTACTTC.